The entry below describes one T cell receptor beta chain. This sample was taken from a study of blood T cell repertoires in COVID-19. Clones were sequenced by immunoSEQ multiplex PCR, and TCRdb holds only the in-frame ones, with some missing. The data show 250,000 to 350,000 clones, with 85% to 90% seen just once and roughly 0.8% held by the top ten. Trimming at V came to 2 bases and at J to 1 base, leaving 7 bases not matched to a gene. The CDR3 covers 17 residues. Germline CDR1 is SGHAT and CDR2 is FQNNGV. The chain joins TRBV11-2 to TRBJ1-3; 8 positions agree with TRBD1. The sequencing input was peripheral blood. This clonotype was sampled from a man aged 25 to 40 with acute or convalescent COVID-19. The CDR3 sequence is CASSLRQGLLSGNTIYF. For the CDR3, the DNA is TGTGCCAGCAGCTTACGACAGGGGCTTTTATCTGGAAACACCATATATTTT.